A single sample is the source of the 11 T cell receptor beta chains below, sequenced in a study of blood T cells in healthy people across ages. Primed by a sample-barcoded 5' primer and a J-beta primer mix, a second PCR proceeded for roughly 7 to 12 cycles. MiXCR was run by TCRdb on the 5' RACE reads, yielding one entry per CDR3 protein. The data show over 1,300,000 distinct CDR3 sequences, with 59% seen just once and about 6.3% held by the top ten. Sample: blood. Receptors originate from a man younger than 35 in good health.

The chain combines TRBV20-1 with TRBJ2-3, with 7 bases identical to TRBD2. The CDR3 is 15 amino acids. Germline CDR1 reads DFQATT; CDR2 reads SNEGSKA (reference sequence). V lost 0 bases to trimming and J lost 4 bases; unmatched junction nucleotides: 7. The CDR3 DNA is TGCAGTGCTAGAGATCTCGGGAGGAACCCAGATACGCAGTATTTT. Residues: CSARDLGRNPDTQYF.

The chain combines TRBV3-1 with TRBJ2-7; 9 bases agree with TRBD1. The CDR3 spans 16 residues. In germline, CDR1 is LGHDT, CDR2 YNNKEL (reference sequence). Unmatched junction bases numbered 8, after V lost 0 bases and J lost 5 bases. CDR3 nucleotides: TGTGCCAGCAGCCAAGATTCGGGACAGGGCCGCGACGAGCAGTACTTC. Translation gives CASSQDSGQGRDEQYF.

This clonotype has more than one count but fewer than ten. This sequence joins TRBV4-1 and TRBJ2-3; D unclear. The CDR3 spans 16 residues. CDR1 and CDR2 (germline): MGHRA, YSYEKL. Between the trimmed V and J ends, which lost 0 bases and 5 bases, there was a span of 15 bases. The CDR3 DNA reads as TGCGCCAGCAGCCAAGAGGAAGGGTGGCGTGAAGATACGCAGTATTTT. It translates to CASSQEEGWREDTQYF.

The genes are TRBV29-1 and TRBJ2-1; 7 bases are a match to TRBD2. Germline CDR1 is SQVTM and CDR2 is ANQGSEA. The length of the CDR3 is 16 residues. V shed 6 bases and J 0 bases; nucleotides not matched to a gene: 11. CDR3 coding DNA: TGCAGCGTACGGGACTACCTAAGGAGCTCCTACAATGAGCAGTTCTTC. Its translation: CSVRDYLRSSYNEQFF.

The chain recombines TRBV20-1 with TRBJ2-1; TRBD2 agrees at 7 bases. The CDR3 sequence is 16 residues long. CDR1 is DFQATT and CDR2 is SNEGSKA in the germline V gene (reference sequence). With 1 base clipped from V and 4 bases from J, the junction kept 10 bases outside the gene matches. CDR3 protein: CSARGEAGVLYNEQFF. CDR3 sequence (DNA): TGCAGTGCTAGAGGGGAGGCGGGAGTACTTTACAATGAGCAGTTCTTC.

The CDR3 sequence is CASSYSHTYEQYF. The CDR3 DNA is TGTGCCAGCAGTTACTCCCATACCTACGAGCAGTACTTC. The genes are TRBV6-5 and TRBJ2-7; D unresolved. The CDR3 spans 13 residues. V was clipped by 0 bases and J by 2 bases, with 5 bases between them. CDR1 and CDR2 (germline): MNHEY, SVGAGI.

There are a few counts of this clonotype. The chain joins TRBV4-1 to TRBJ2-1; D is ambiguous. Germline V lookup: CDR1 MGHRA, CDR2 YSYEKL. V gave up 0 bases and J gave up 8 bases, with 11 bases separating them. CDR3 length equals 14 residues. The CDR3 here is CASSQDPPGDEQFF. CDR3 in DNA: TGCGCCAGCAGCCAAGATCCCCCCGGAGATGAGCAGTTCTTC.

The chain employs TRBV4-3 and TRBJ2-5, with TRBD1 identical over 8 bases. J gave up 5 bases and V 6 bases, and 11 bases lay outside the gene matches. Looked up from germline, CDR1 is LGHNA and CDR2 is YSLEER. The CDR3 covers 15 residues. CDR3 in amino acids: CASRSDRGSPETQYF. The DNA for the CDR3 is TGCGCCAGCAGGTCCGACAGGGGAAGTCCGGAGACCCAGTACTTC.

The rearrangement uses TRBV5-1 and TRBJ2-7, with 7 bases lining up with TRBD2. Germline values: CDR1 SGHRS, CDR2 YFSETQ. Trimming cost V 0 bases and J 5 bases; bases outside gene matches: 8. CDR3 length: 15 residues. CDR3 bases: TGCGCCAGCAGCTTGGGGTGGCGGGAGACCCACGAGCAGTACTTC. It yields the protein CASSLGWRETHEQYF.

Concerning this clonotype itself: The junction shows a germline mismatch at one end, possibly a read error. This sequence joins TRBV7-2 and TRBJ2-7; 7 bases agree with TRBD1. The CDR3 spans 15 residues. Looked up from germline, CDR1 is SGHTA and CDR2 is FQGNSA. CDR3 sequence reads: CASSSRTGNLYEQYF. Written as DNA, the CDR3 is TGTGCCAGTAGCTCCAGGACAGGAAATCTCTACGAGCAGTACTTC.

This clonotype was observed a few times. The rearrangement joins TRBV7-9 to TRBJ2-6, with no clear D. The germline V gene encodes CDR1 SEHNR and CDR2 FQNEAQ (reference sequence). The CDR3 is 11 amino acids. V lost 3 bases and J 17 bases, leaving 11 bases between the germline ends. The CDR3 is CASSFKGPMTF. The CDR3 bases are TGTGCCAGCAGCTTTAAAGGGCCTATGACTTTC.